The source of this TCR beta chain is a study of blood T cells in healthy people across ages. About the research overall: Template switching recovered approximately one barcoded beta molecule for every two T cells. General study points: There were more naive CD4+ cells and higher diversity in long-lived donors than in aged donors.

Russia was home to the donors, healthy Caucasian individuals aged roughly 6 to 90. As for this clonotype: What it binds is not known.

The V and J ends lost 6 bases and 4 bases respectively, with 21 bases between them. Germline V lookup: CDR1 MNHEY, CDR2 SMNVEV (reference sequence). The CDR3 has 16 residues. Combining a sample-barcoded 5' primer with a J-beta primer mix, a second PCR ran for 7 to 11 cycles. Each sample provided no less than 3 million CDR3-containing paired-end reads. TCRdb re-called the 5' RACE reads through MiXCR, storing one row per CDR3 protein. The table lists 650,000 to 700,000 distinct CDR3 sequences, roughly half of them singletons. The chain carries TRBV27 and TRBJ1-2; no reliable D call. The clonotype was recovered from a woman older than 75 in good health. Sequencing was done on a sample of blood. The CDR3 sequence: CASRWFNGNRGYGYTF. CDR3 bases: TGTGCCAGCAGATGGTTTAATGGAAACCGGGGCTATGGCTACACCTTC.